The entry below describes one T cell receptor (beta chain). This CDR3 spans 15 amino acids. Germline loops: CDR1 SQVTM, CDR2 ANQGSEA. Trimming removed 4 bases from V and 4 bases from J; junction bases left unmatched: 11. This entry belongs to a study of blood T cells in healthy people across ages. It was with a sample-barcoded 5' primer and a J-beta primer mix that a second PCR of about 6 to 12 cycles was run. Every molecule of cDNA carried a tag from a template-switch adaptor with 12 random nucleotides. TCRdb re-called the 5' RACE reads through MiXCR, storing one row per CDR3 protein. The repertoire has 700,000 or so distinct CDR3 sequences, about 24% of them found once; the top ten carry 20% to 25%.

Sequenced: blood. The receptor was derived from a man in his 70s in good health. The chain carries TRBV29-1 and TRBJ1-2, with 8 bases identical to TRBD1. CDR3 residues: CSVASTGASSYGYTF. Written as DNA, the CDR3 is TGCAGCGTTGCTTCGACAGGGGCATCTAGCTATGGCTACACCTTC.